Listed below are T cell receptor beta chains from one sample, sequenced in a study of blood T cell repertoires in COVID-19. Repertoires were generated with immunoSEQ multiplex PCR, while TCRdb's copy carries only in-frame clones and drops some. The top ten clones hold less than 8.5% of a sample with about 100,000 clones, more than 85% of them seen once. The specimen sequenced was peripheral blood. Receptors were obtained from a young man in a cohort sampled during active COVID-19. The CDR3 runs from the conserved cysteine through the conserved F or W. The D gene is left open where the match is weak.

J: TRBJ1-1; V: TRBV9; D: -; CDR3: CASSVSQGLNTEAFF; DNA: TGTGCCAGCAGCGTATCGCAGGGATTGAACACTGAAGCTTTCTTT
J: TRBJ2-7; V: TRBV4-3; D: -; CDR3: CASSQDGAYEQYF; DNA: TGCGCCAGCAGCCAAGATGGGGCTTACGAGCAGTACTTC
J: TRBJ1-6; V: TRBV5-1; D: TRBD1; CDR3: CASSFPGQGNSPLHF; DNA: TGCGCCAGCAGCTTCCCGGGACAGGGAAATTCACCCCTCCACTTT
J: TRBJ1-4; V: TRBV2; D: -; CDR3: CASNLMGGATNEKLFF; DNA: TGTGCCAGCAACCTTATGGGGGGGGCAACTAATGAAAAACTGTTTTTT
J: TRBJ1-5; V: TRBV7-2; D: -; CDR3: CASSSYSNQPQHF; DNA: TGTGCCAGCAGCTCCTATAGCAATCAGCCCCAGCATTTT
J: TRBJ1-6; V: TRBV7-2; D: -; CDR3: CASSLYFDSPLHF; DNA: TGTGCCAGCAGCTTATACTTTGATTCACCCCTCCACTTT
J: TRBJ1-2; V: TRBV6-5; D: TRBD1; CDR3: CASSRGTENYGYTF; DNA: TGTGCCAGCAGCCGTGGGACAGAAAACTATGGCTACACCTTC
J: TRBJ2-1; V: TRBV15; D: TRBD2; CDR3: CATSREYRASGHNEQFF; DNA: TGTGCCACCAGCAGAGAGTATAGGGCTAGCGGTCACAATGAGCAGTTCTTC
J: TRBJ1-1; V: TRBV9; D: -; CDR3: CASSVGGGAATEAFF; DNA: TGTGCCAGCAGCGTAGGAGGGGGTGCTGCTACTGAAGCTTTCTTT
J: TRBJ1-1; V: TRBV5-4; D: -; CDR3: CASSPGMRVSGTEAFF; DNA: TGTGCCAGCAGCCCGGGTATGCGGGTTTCAGGCACTGAAGCTTTCTTT
J: TRBJ2-3; V: TRBV7-2; D: TRBD2; CDR3: CASSEGLAGEVF; DNA: TGTGCCAGCAGCGAGGGACTAGCGGGGGAGGTATTT
J: TRBJ1-4; V: TRBV7-2; D: -; CDR3: CASSTGRRDEKLFF; DNA: TGTGCCAGCAGCACCGGGAGGCGGGATGAAAAACTGTTTTTT